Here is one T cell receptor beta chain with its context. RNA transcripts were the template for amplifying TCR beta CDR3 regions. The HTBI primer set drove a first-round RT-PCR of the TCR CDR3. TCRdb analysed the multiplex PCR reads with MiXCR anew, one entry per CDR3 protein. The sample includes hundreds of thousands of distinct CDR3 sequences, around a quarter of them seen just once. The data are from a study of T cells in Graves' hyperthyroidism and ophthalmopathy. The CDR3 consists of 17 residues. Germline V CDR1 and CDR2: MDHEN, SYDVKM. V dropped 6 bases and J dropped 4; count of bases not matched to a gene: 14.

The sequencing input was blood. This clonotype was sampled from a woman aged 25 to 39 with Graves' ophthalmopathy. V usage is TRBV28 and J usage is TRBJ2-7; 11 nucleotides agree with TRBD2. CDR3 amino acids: CASSPTMLAGGPYEQYF. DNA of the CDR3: TGTGCCAGCAGCCCCACGATGTTAGCGGGAGGGCCTTACGAGCAGTACTTC.